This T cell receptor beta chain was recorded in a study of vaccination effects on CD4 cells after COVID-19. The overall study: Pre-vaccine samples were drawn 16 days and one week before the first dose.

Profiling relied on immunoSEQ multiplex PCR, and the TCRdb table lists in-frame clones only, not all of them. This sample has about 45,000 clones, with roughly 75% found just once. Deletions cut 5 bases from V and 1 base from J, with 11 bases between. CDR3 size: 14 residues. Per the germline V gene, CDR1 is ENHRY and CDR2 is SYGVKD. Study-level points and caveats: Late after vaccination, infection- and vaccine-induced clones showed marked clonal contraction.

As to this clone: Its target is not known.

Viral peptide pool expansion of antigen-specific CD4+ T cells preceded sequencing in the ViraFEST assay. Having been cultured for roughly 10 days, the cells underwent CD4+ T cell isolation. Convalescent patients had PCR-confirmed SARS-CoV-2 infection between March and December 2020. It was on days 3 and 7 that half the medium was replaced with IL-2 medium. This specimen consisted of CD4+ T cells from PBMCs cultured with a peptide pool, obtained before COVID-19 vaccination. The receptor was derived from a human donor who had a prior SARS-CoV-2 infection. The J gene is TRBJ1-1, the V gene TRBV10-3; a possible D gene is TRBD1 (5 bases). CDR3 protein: CAISPGRTNTEAFF. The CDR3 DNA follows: TGTGCCATCAGTCCGGGACGGACGAACACTGAAGCTTTCTTT.